This entry is about one T cell receptor beta chain. This record belongs to a study of blood T cell repertoires in COVID-19. Profiling relied on immunoSEQ multiplex PCR, and the TCRdb table lists in-frame clones only, not all of them. The sample yields roughly 250,000 clones, about 89% seen once. V was pared by 5 bases and J by 8 bases, with 6 bases between. This CDR3 contains 10 residues. CDR1 MRHNA and CDR2 SNTAGT come from the germline V gene. The sequenced material came from PBMCs or T cells enriched from blood (not recorded which). This sequence originates from a woman in her late teens or twenties who had recovered from COVID-19. V is TRBV6-4 and J is TRBJ1-1; D remains unclear. CDR3 loop: CASSKPEAFF. The CDR3 nucleotides read TGTGCCAGCAGTAAGCCCGAAGCTTTCTTT.